This TCR beta chain was sequenced during a study of T cells in localized non-small cell lung cancer. This clone was counted a few times. Method: immunoSEQ multiplex PCR; TCRdb's copy keeps in-frame clones and lacks some. Of 26,000 or so clones in the sample, around 90% were seen once. CDR1 is SQVTM and CDR2 is ANQGSEA in the germline V gene. This CDR3 is built from 14 residues. The junction had 8 bases not matched to a gene; V was cut back by 6 bases and J by 3 bases. Sequencing used peripheral blood, obtained before any cancer treatment. This TCR derives from a woman between 18 and 55 years old with stage I lung adenocarcinoma. The chain recombines TRBV29-1 with TRBJ2-1; 7 bases fit TRBD2. The CDR3 nucleotides read TGCAGCGTGAGCGCGGGAGTTGACTACAATGAGCAGTTCTTC. It codes for CSVSAGVDYNEQFF.